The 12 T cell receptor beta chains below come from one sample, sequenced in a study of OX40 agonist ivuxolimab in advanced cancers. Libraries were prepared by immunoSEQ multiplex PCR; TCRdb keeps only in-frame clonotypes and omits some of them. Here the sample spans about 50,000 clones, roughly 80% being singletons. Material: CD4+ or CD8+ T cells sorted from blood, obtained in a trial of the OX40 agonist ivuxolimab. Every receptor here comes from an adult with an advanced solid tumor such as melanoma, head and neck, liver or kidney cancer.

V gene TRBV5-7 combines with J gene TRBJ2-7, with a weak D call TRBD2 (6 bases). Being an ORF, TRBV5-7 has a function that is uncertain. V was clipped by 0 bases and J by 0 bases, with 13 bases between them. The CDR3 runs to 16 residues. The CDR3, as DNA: TGTGCCAGCAGCTTGGGTGGTAGCGGACGCTCCTACGAGCAGTACTTC. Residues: CASSLGGSGRSYEQYF.

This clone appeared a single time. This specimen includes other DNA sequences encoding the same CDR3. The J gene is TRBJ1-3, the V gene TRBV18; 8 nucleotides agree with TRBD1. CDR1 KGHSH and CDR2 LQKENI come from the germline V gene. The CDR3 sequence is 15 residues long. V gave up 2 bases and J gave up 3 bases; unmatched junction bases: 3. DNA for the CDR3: TGTGCCAGCTCACCAGGACAGGGAGGTGGAAACACCATATATTTT. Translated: CASSPGQGGGNTIYF. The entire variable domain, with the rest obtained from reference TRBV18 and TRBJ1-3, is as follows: NAGVMQNPRHLVRRRGQEARLRCSPMKGHSHVYWYRQLPEEGLKFMVYLQKENIIDESGMPKERFSAEFPKEGPSILRIQQVVRGDSAAYFCASSPGQGGGNTIYFGEGSWLTVV.

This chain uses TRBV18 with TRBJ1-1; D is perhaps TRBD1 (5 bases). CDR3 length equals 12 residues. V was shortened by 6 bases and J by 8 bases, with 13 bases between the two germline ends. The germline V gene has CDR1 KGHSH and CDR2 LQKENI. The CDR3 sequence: CASSLRDGEAFF. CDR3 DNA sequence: TGTGCCAGCTCTCTCCGGGACGGAGAAGCTTTCTTT.

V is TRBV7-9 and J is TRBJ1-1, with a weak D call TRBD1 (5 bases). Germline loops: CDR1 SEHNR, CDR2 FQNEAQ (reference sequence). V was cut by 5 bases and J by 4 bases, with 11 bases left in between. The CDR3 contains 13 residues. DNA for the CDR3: TGTGCCAGCAGCACATTCGGGGGCACTGAAGCTTTCTTT. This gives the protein CASSTFGGTEAFF.

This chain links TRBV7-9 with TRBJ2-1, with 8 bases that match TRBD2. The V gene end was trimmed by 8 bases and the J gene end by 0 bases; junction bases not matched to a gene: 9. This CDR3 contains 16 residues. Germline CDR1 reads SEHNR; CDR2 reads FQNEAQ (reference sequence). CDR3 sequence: CASGLSGVLSYNEQFF. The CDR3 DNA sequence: TGTGCCAGCGGGCTTAGCGGGGTGCTCTCCTACAATGAGCAGTTCTTC. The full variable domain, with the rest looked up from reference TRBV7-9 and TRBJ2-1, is DTGVSQNPRHKITKRGQNVTFRCDPISEHNRLYWYRQTLGQGPEFLTYFQNEAQLEKSRLLSDRFSAERPKGSFSTLEIQRTEQGDSAMYLCASGLSGVLSYNEQFFGPGTRLTVL.

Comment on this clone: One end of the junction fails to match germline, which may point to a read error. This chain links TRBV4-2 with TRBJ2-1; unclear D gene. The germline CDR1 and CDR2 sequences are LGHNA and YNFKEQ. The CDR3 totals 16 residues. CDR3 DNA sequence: TGTGCCAGCAGCCAAGGAGTGTGGGATTCCTTCAATGAGCAGTTCTTC. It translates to CASSQGVWDSFNEQFF.

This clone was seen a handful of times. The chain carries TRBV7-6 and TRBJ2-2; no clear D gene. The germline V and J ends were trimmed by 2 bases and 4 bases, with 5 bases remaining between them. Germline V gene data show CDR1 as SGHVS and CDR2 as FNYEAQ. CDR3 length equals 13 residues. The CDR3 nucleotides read TGTGCCAGCAGCTTATTACCCACCGGGGAGCTGTTTTTT. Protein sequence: CASSLLPTGELFF.

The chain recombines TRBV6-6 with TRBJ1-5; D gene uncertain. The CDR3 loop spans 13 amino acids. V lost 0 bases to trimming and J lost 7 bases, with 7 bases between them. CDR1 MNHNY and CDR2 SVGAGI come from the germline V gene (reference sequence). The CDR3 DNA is TGTGCCAGCAGTTACTCGATTAGGCAGCCCCAGCATTTT. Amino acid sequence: CASSYSIRQPQHF.

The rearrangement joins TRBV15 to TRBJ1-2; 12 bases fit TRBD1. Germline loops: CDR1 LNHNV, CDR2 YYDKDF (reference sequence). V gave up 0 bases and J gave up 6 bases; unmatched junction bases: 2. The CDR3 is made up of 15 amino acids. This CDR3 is CATSRERDRGHGYTF. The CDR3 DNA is TGTGCCACCAGCAGAGAACGGGACAGGGGGCATGGCTACACCTTC.

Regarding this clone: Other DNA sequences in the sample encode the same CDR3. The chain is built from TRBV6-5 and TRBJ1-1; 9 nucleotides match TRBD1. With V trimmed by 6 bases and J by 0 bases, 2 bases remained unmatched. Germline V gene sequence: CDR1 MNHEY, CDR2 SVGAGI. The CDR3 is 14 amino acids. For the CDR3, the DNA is TGTGCCAGCAGAGGACAGGGGATGAACACTGAAGCTTTCTTT. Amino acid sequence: CASRGQGMNTEAFF.

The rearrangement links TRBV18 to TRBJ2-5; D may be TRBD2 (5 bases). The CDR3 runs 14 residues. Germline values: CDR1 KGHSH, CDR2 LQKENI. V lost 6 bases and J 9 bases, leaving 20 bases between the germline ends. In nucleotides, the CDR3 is TGTGCCAGCTCCCTTCAACTAGGCACCTGGGCCCAGTACTTC. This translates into CASSLQLGTWAQYF.

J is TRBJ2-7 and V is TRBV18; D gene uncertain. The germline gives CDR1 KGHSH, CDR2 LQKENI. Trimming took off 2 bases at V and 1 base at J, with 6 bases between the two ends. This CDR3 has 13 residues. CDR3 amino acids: CASSPMGSYEQYF. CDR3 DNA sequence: TGTGCCAGCTCACCAATGGGGTCCTACGAGCAGTACTTC.